Following are 18 T cell receptor beta chains from one sample sequenced in a study of cytomegalovirus exposure and HLA in healthy donors. In the PCR, 60 Vbeta and 13 Jbeta primers were used. The protocol was immunoSEQ multiplex PCR, while the TCRdb copy is restricted to in-frame clones and leaves out a portion. The repertoire holds under 250,000 clones, approximately 85% seen once, with about 2% in the top ten. Specimen: PBMCs. The receptor set was obtained from a woman in her 50s in good health and CMV-seronegative.

The J gene is TRBJ2-2, the V gene TRBV9; TRBD2 might be the D (5 bases). With 1 base removed from V and 3 bases from J, the gap between germline ends came to 10 bases. Germline lookup yields CDR1 SGDLS and CDR2 YYNGEE. This CDR3 has 15 residues. The CDR3: CASSVYGRDTGELFF. CDR3 DNA: TGTGCCAGCAGCGTATATGGGAGAGACACCGGGGAGCTGTTTTTT.

The chain combines TRBV7-8 with TRBJ1-5; perhaps TRBD1 as D (5 bases). V gave up 1 base and J gave up 7 bases, with 17 bases separating them. The CDR3 sequence is 16 residues long. Germline V gene lookup returns CDR1 SGHVS and CDR2 FQNEAQ. CDR3 in amino acids: CASSLEVPGLEQPQHF. DNA for the CDR3: TGTGCCAGCAGCTTAGAAGTTCCAGGGCTTGAGCAGCCCCAGCATTTT.

In the case of this clone: Additional DNA sequences in this sample encode the identical CDR3. The chain uses TRBV18 and TRBJ2-1, with D maybe TRBD1 (6 bases). This CDR3 comprises 15 residues. Germline loops: CDR1 KGHSH, CDR2 LQKENI. The ends were cut back, 4 bases at V and 1 base at J, with 11 bases in the middle. The chain's CDR3 is CASSLRTASYNEQFF. CDR3 nucleotides: TGTGCCAGCTCACTCAGGACAGCATCCTACAATGAGCAGTTCTTC.

This chain joins TRBV2 and TRBJ1-1, with 8 positions matching TRBD1. This CDR3 is built from 14 residues. Germline lookup yields CDR1 SNHLY and CDR2 FYNNEI. V gave up 2 bases and J gave up 5 bases; unmatched junction bases: 4. The CDR3 protein is CASSELRGRTEAFF. The CDR3 nucleotides are TGTGCCAGCAGTGAACTCAGGGGGCGTACTGAAGCTTTCTTT.

This clone occurred once. The chain couples TRBV25-1 to TRBJ2-5; TRBD1 is a possible D gene (5 bases). The CDR3 is made up of 13 amino acids. Germline V gives CDR1 MGHDK, CDR2 SYGVNS. The V end was cut by 3 bases, the J end by 5 bases, with 10 bases between. The CDR3 coding sequence is TGTGCCAGCAGTGAGGCAGGGATGGAGACCCAGTACTTC. Its translation: CASSEAGMETQYF. Complete variable domain (other parts from reference TRBV25-1 and TRBJ2-5): EADIYQTPRYLVIGTGKKITLECSQTMGHDKMYWYQQDPGMELHLIHYSYGVNSTEKGDLSSESTVSRIRTEHFPLTLESARPSHTSQYLCASSEAGMETQYFGPGTRLLVL.

To note about this clone: Relative to the germline gene, one junction end is altered; a read error may explain this. The chain carries TRBV6-5 and TRBJ2-7; 7 bases agree with TRBD1. The germline V gene has CDR1 MNHEY and CDR2 SVGAGI. This CDR3 contains 14 residues. In DNA form, the CDR3 reads TGTGCCAGCAGTTCCCGGGACAGCCGCTACGAGCAGTGCTTC. It translates to CASSSRDSRYEQCF.

The rearrangement joins TRBV18 to TRBJ2-1; perhaps TRBD2 as D (5 bases). The CDR3 contains 12 residues. Trimming removed 3 bases at V and 6 bases at J, with 6 bases between. Germline CDR1 is KGHSH and CDR2 is LQKENI. The CDR3 DNA reads TGTGCCAGCTCACCCGCGGGCAATGAGCAGTTCTTC. Its translation is CASSPAGNEQFF.

The chain is built from TRBV6-5 and TRBJ1-5; 7 bases are a match to TRBD1. The trim removed 4 bases at V and 7 bases at J, leaving 7 bases unmatched. CDR3 length: 14 amino acids. CDR1 is MNHEY, CDR2 SVGAGI, per germline. The CDR3: CASSLRQGGQPQHF. CDR3 nucleotides: TGTGCCAGCAGTTTAAGACAGGGCGGGCAGCCCCAGCATTTT.

The chain employs TRBV6-5 and TRBJ1-2; no definite D call. The CDR3 runs to 13 residues. Germline V gene sequence: CDR1 MNHEY, CDR2 SVGAGI. Trimming removed 6 bases at V and 4 bases at J, with 12 bases between. In DNA form, the CDR3 reads TGTGCCAGCAGACTACAAACCACCTATGGCTACACCTTC. The encoded protein is CASRLQTTYGYTF.

This chain joins TRBV11-2 and TRBJ1-1; TRBD1 is a possible D gene (5 bases). This CDR3 has 13 residues. With 6 bases removed from V and 4 bases from J, the gap between germline ends came to 12 bases. Germline V lookup: CDR1 SGHAT, CDR2 FQNNGV. In DNA form, the CDR3 reads TGTGCCAGCAGACACGACAGATTCACTGAAGCTTTCTTT. Translating it yields CASRHDRFTEAFF.

This clone was recorded a few times. V gene TRBV19 combines with J gene TRBJ1-5, with 8 bases that match TRBD1. V was pared by 7 bases and J by 4 bases, with 9 bases of the junction left unmatched. The CDR3 is made up of 15 amino acids. Per germline, CDR1 LNHDA and CDR2 SQIVND (reference sequence). The CDR3 DNA reads TGTGCCAGTAAAGCGGACAGGGTGGGGAATCAGCCCCAGCATTTT. It encodes CASKADRVGNQPQHF.

CDR3 coding DNA: TGTGCCAGTAGTATAGGCAGGGGCAATCAGCCCCAGCATTTT. Amino acids: CASSIGRGNQPQHF. The rearrangement uses TRBV19 and TRBJ1-5, with D tentatively TRBD1 (5 bases). V was clipped by 1 base and J by 2 bases, with 6 bases between them. CDR3 size: 14 residues. Germline CDR1 is LNHDA and CDR2 is SQIVND (reference sequence).

The chain recombines TRBV7-8 with TRBJ2-5; TRBD2 matches at 11 bases. The DNA end favors TRBJ2-7, so the J call may be wrong. The CDR3 has 15 residues. CDR1 is SGHVS, CDR2 FQNEAQ, per germline. CDR3 sequence (DNA): TGTGCCAGCAGCTCGGGACTAGCGGTTACCTACGAGCAGTACTTC. It codes for CASSSGLAVTYEQYF.

The chain employs TRBV28 and TRBJ1-5; 8 bases line up with TRBD1. The CDR3 consists of 13 residues. Germline V gene data show CDR1 as MDHEN and CDR2 as SYDVKM. J gave up 5 bases and V 10 bases, and 7 bases lay outside the gene matches. CDR3 nucleotide sequence: TGTGCCATTACAGGGGGAGAGGATCAGCCCCAGCATTTT. Its protein product is CAITGGEDQPQHF.

The chain uses TRBV10-1 and TRBJ2-5; D not certain. Trimming removed 4 bases at V and 5 bases at J, with 8 bases between. Looked up from germline, CDR1 is WNHNN and CDR2 is SYGVQD (reference sequence). This CDR3 comprises 12 residues. The CDR3 is CASSATFETQYF. CDR3 nucleotides: TGCGCCAGCAGTGCTACTTTTGAGACCCAGTACTTC.

This clone was counted once. V and J are TRBV5-1 and TRBJ2-7; 7 bases are shared with TRBD2. This CDR3 comprises 13 residues. Trimming removed 5 bases from V and 2 bases from J; junction bases left unmatched: 4. The germline V gene has CDR1 SGHRS and CDR2 YFSETQ. The CDR3 DNA is TGCGCCAGCAGACCCGGGGGGACCTACGAGCAGTACTTC. This codes for CASRPGGTYEQYF.

The gene calls are TRBV28 and TRBJ1-5; D not resolved. V lost 9 bases and J 0 bases, leaving 6 bases between the germline ends. Germline assignment: CDR1 MDHEN and CDR2 SYDVKM. This CDR3 is 12 amino acids long. The CDR3 loop reads CASLSSNQPQHF. The CDR3 DNA reads as TGTGCCAGTCTCAGTAGCAATCAGCCCCAGCATTTT.

The rearrangement joins TRBV4-1 to TRBJ2-2; 7 positions agree with TRBD2. Losses at the gene ends were 1 base for V and 7 bases for J; bases not matched to a gene: 3. There are 14 residues in the CDR3. Germline loops: CDR1 MGHRA, CDR2 YSYEKL. CDR3 residues: CASSQGSSGGELFF. For the CDR3, the DNA is TGCGCCAGCAGCCAAGGGTCTAGCGGCGGGGAGCTGTTTTTT.